A single sample is the source of the 2 T cell receptor beta chains below, sequenced in a study of OX40 agonist ivuxolimab in advanced cancers. Method: immunoSEQ multiplex PCR; TCRdb's copy keeps in-frame clones and lacks some. The table shows around 60,000 clones, with 84% occurring only once. Sequencing was performed on CD4+ or CD8+ T cells sorted from blood, taken in a trial of the OX40 agonist ivuxolimab. All receptors derive from an adult with an advanced solid tumor such as melanoma, head and neck, liver or kidney cancer.

In this sample, this clone turned up a few times. In DNA, the CDR3 is TGTGCCAGTAGTGTCACTGGGGCCAACGTCCTGACTTTC. It yields the protein CASSVTGANVLTF. The rearrangement links TRBV19 to TRBJ2-6; no clear D gene. The CDR3 runs 13 residues. V lost 5 bases and J 2 bases, leaving 4 bases between the germline ends. CDR1 LNHDA and CDR2 SQIVND come from the germline V gene (reference sequence).

There are a few counts of this clone. This chain uses TRBV2 with TRBJ1-2; 12 bases map to TRBD1. V lost 6 bases to trimming and J lost 3 bases; unmatched junction nucleotides: 2. This CDR3 region has 14 residues. CDR1 and CDR2 (germline): SNHLY, FYNNEI. The CDR3 coding sequence is TGTGCCAGCAGGGGGACAGGGGGCGACTATGGCTACACCTTC. Its protein is CASRGTGGDYGYTF.